This TCR beta chain was observed in a study of blood T cell repertoires in COVID-19 (dated by TCRdb to the early 2020s). At the level of the whole study: The collaborator samples originated in the United States, Italy and Spain and spanned the acute and convalescent phases of COVID-19. The material from the prospective study consisted of cDNA or gDNA derived from T cells, B-cell-depleted T cells, or PBMCs. Deeply sampled blood TCRbeta repertoires from subjects exposed to, actively infected with, or recovered from COVID-19 were included in the dataset. The repertoires were released in a freely available public database meant as a resource for research on the immune response to SARS-CoV-2. The samples were drawn from two sources: the first 160 participants of the ongoing ImmuneRACE study, and 1,200 or so subjects contributed by 6 global collaborators. Sample metadata almost always included a de-identified subject ID, COVID-19 status, age in years and sex. HLA class I and class II types, where available, came from metadata supplied by the sample provider rather than from assay-based typing.

Overall study outcomes, separate from this receptor: How much clinical and demographic metadata was included differed by source and by participant, and the metadata was provided uncurated.

TCRbeta CDR3 regions were amplified from genomic DNA using the immunoSEQ Assay, a bias-controlled multiplex PCR. Per the original workflow: Within the assay, amplification of reference gene primers was used to estimate how many nucleated cells each sample contained. To quantify the absolute abundance of each unique TCRbeta CDR3 rearrangement, sequence reads were collapsed and filtered. Productive Simpson clonality was computed per sample as the square root of Simpson's diversity index over productive rearrangements. What TCRdb holds here is the immuneACCESS table cut down to in-frame rearrangements. Part of the clones is not present; checked against another copy, under half of the missing clones reflect an unresolved V gene, and the others are unexplained. The DNA gave D and trimming, while V, J and clone size come from that table. In this sample the table shows about 140,000 clones, 88% of which occur a single time. The ten biggest clones cover under 3% of the sample.

One collaborating source in Seattle enrolled patients during active infection and followed them longitudinally through the course of disease. The collaborating institutions used their own protocols to collect whole blood in K2EDTA tubes. For TCRbeta analysis, collaborators shipped samples in one of three forms: frozen whole blood, isolated PBMCs, or DNA extracted from either of those sample types. A remark on this clone: What antigen it recognizes has not been identified. No much larger clonotype is one base removed from it; base qualities were not supplied.

The clonotype originates from a human donor with COVID-19, enrolled during active disease. The donor label of this sample is uncertain. Sequencing used peripheral blood.

The CDR3 corresponds to CASSPRLVIRAGELFF. The DNA sequence is given as TGTGCCAGCAGCCCTCGACTAGTAATAAGAGCCGGGGAGCTGTTTTTT. The chain uses TRBV7-6 and TRBJ2-2; perhaps TRBD2 is the D gene, with 6 bases matching. Taken from the germline V gene, the CDR1 and CDR2 loops are SGHVS and FNYEAQ. From the cysteine through the phenylalanine, the CDR3 covers 16 amino acids. Of all the DNA, just the CDR3 is kept, 48 bases in frame from base 1. Cut back by 5 bases and 6 bases, the V and J ends lie 19 bases apart.